Sequencing of this TCR beta chain was carried out in a study of a mutant IDH1 vaccine in newly diagnosed glioma. Whole-study results and caveats: Seemingly, pseudoprogression had no relation to changes in the top peripheral T cell clonotypes.

The time point here: week 35, safety follow-up. Each dose delivered 300 ug of mutant IDH1 20-mer peptide subcutaneously with imiquimod. Only one count was recorded for this clone. The antigen is not known. Data came from immunoSEQ multiplex PCR; TCRdb stores just in-frame clones and leaves some out. The sample has roughly 64,000 clones; about 74% are singletons. The specimen was PBMCs, collected from a glioma patient whose treatment included an IDH1 peptide vaccine. The receptor was derived from a man aged 45 to 65 with glioma.

CDR3 sequence reads: CASSLYQGPDTQYF. Here the CDR3 DNA reads TGTGCCAGCAGCCTTTACCAGGGACCAGATACGCAGTATTTT. The chain has TRBV14 and TRBJ2-3; D may be TRBD1 or TRBD2 (5 bases each). The CDR3 covers 14 residues. Germline assignment: CDR1 SGHDN and CDR2 FVKESK. V gave up 4 bases and J gave up 4 bases, with 12 bases separating them. Complete variable domain (other parts from reference TRBV14 and TRBJ2-3): EAGVTQFPSHSVIEKGQTVTLRCDPISGHDNLYWYRRVMGKEIKFLLHFVKESKQDESGMPNNRFLAERTGGTYSTLKVQPAELEDSGVYFCASSLYQGPDTQYFGPGTRLTVL.